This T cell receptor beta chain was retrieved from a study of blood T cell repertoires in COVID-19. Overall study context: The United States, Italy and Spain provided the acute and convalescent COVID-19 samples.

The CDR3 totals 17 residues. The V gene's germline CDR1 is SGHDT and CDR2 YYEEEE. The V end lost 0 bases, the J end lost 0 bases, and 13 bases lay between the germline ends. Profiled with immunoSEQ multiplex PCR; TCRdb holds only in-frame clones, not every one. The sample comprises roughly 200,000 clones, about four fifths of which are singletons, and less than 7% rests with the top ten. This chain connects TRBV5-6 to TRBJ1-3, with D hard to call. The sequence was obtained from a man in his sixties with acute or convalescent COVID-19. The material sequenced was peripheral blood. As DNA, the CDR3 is TGTGCCAGCAGCTTGGGGCCCATCCCAGACTCTGGAAACACCATATATTTT. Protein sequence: CASSLGPIPDSGNTIYF.